This T cell receptor (beta chain) was found in a study of blood T cell repertoires in COVID-19 (dated by TCRdb to the early 2020s). Describing the broader study: Collaborator samples came from the United States, Italy and Spain and covered acute and convalescent phases of COVID-19. Deeply sampled blood TCRbeta repertoires from subjects exposed to, actively infected with, or recovered from COVID-19 were included in the dataset. Sample metadata almost always included a de-identified subject ID, COVID-19 status, age in years and sex. Where available, HLA class I and class II types were obtained from metadata supplied by the sample provider rather than from assay-based typing. The repertoires were released in a freely available public database intended as a resource for research on the immune response to SARS-CoV-2. The samples were drawn from the first 160 participants of the ongoing ImmuneRACE study and from 1,200 or so subjects provided by 6 global collaborators. The material from the prospective study consisted of cDNA or gDNA derived from T cells, B-cell-depleted T cells, or PBMCs. Findings and caveats that apply to the study as a whole: Clinical and demographic metadata were provided uncurated, with the amount varying by source and participant.

TCRbeta CDR3 regions were amplified from genomic DNA using the immunoSEQ Assay, a bias-controlled multiplex PCR. In the paper's pipeline: Nucleated cell counts per sample were estimated from amplification of reference gene primers within the assay. Sequence reads were collapsed and filtered to measure the absolute abundance of every unique TCRbeta CDR3 rearrangement. For each sample, productive Simpson clonality was calculated as the square root of Simpson's diversity index over productive rearrangements. As stored in TCRdb, this immuneACCESS dataset retains in-frame rearrangements with V and J assigned. A fraction of the clones does not appear; measured against another copy, unresolved V genes explain less than half of the discrepancy, and the remainder lacks a known reason. The V and J calls and clone size are taken from that table; D and trimming were inferred from the DNA. The sample table shows roughly 220,000 clones, and around 81% are seen once. Around 6% of the sample is held by the ten biggest clonotypes.

Details on this clone: The target of this receptor is not known. Qualities for individual bases were not recorded, and no much larger clone is one base off.

Each collaborating institution followed its own protocols to collect whole blood in K2EDTA tubes. For TCRbeta analysis, collaborators shipped samples as frozen whole blood, isolated PBMCs, or DNA extracted from either of those sample types. The germline V gene provides CDR1 MGHRA and CDR2 YSYEKL. V loses 0 bases of germline sequence and J loses 10 bases, and the interval between the two ends is 16 bases. The CDR3 runs 16 amino acids, cysteine and phenylalanine included. Here the CDR3 DNA is all that survives: 48 bases in frame from base 1. The rearranged chain carries TRBV4-1 and TRBJ1-6; the D segment could be TRBD1, given 5 matching bases. The material sequenced was peripheral blood. The sequence derives from a woman in her seventies with acute or convalescent COVID-19. The CDR3 has the sequence CASSQERAGDGSPLHF. The nucleotide sequence is given as TGCGCCAGCAGCCAAGAAAGGGCGGGGGATGGCTCACCCCTCCACTTT.